This T cell receptor (beta chain) was recovered during a study of memory CD4+ T cells and cytomegalovirus serostatus. Study-wide results and limits: Of 150 to 200 reported CMV TCRbeta sequences, about 70 were found in memory CD4+ repertoires. Suggested: most of the CMV-linked TCR signature lies in CD4+ memory cells.

Single viable CD3+CD4+CD8-CD45RO+ cells were sorted as the memory CD4+ T cells. The CDR3 loop spans 15 amino acids. V was pared by 1 base and J by 3 bases, with 12 bases between. Germline V gene lookup returns CDR1 SGHVS and CDR2 FQNEAQ. This clone was counted once. The antigen is not known. Per the original data handling: After removing out-of-frame reads, millions of distinct TCRbeta sequences remained. TCRdb's copy holds only in-frame clones and misses some; the assay was immunoSEQ multiplex PCR. V and J calls plus clone size are reproduced from that table; the DNA served to infer D and trimming. Of about 50,000 clones in the sample, about 79% were seen once.

The sequence was collected from an adult in good health and CMV-seronegative. The genes are TRBV7-8 and TRBJ1-1; D gene uncertain. Source material: memory CD4+ T cells from blood. CDR3 region: CASSLVAGIDTEAFF. CDR3 in DNA: TGTGCCAGCAGCTTAGTCGCGGGGATCGACACTGAAGCTTTCTTT.